This entry lists 22 T cell receptor beta chains sequenced from one sample in a study of T cell responses to AZD1222 COVID-19 vaccine. Sequencing was performed with immunoSEQ multiplex PCR; in TCRdb, only in-frame clones are kept and a portion is missing. The sample has around 100,000 clones; 87% are singletons. Here the sequenced sample was peripheral blood, taken on day 0 of AZD1222 vaccination. The receptors come from an adult in good health.

V gene TRBV6-5 combines with J gene TRBJ2-7; 9 positions match TRBD1. The CDR3 runs to 13 residues. With 8 bases clipped from V and 4 bases from J, the junction kept 6 bases outside the gene matches. Germline CDR1 reads MNHEY; CDR2 reads SVGAGI. This CDR3 reads CASRTGARYEQYV. The CDR3 bases are TGTGCCAGCCGGACAGGGGCGAGATACGAGCAGTACGTC.

V gene TRBV7-2 combines with J gene TRBJ2-7; 7 bases fit TRBD1. V gave up 4 bases and J gave up 3 bases; unmatched junction bases: 9. Germline CDR1 reads SGHTA; CDR2 reads FQGNSA. This CDR3 is 15 amino acids long. CDR3 region: CASSSQTGLSYEQYF. The CDR3 DNA reads TGTGCCAGCAGCTCCCAGACAGGGCTGAGCTACGAGCAGTACTTC.

This chain connects TRBV25-1 to TRBJ1-6; 9 bases are shared with TRBD1. After removal of 4 bases from V and 9 bases from J, the junction contained 7 bases not matched to a gene. Looked up from germline, CDR1 is MGHDK and CDR2 is SYGVNS. This CDR3 has 15 residues. The CDR3 spells CASSGTGGPGSPLHF. The CDR3 DNA reads TGTGCCAGCAGTGGCACAGGGGGCCCTGGTTCACCCCTCCACTTT.

This chain connects TRBV20-1 to TRBJ2-5, with D perhaps given as TRBD1 or TRBD2 (5 bases each). V lost 6 bases, J lost 3 bases, and 8 bases lay in between. Germline lookup yields CDR1 DFQATT and CDR2 SNEGSKA (reference sequence). The CDR3 loop spans 11 amino acids. The CDR3 DNA reads TGCAGTGCGGGACGCGAAGAGACCCAGTACTTC. It yields the protein CSAGREETQYF.

The gene calls are TRBV12-3 or TRBV12-4 and TRBJ1-2, with D perhaps matching TRBD1 (6 bases). The CDR3 extends over 13 amino acids. Trimming removed 5 bases from V and 6 bases from J, with 13 bases in between. The CDR3 sequence is CASSRRGGDGYTF. Here the CDR3 DNA reads TGTGCCAGCAGTAGAAGGGGGGGCGATGGCTACACCTTC.

In this sample, this clone turned up a few times. V usage is TRBV15 and J usage is TRBJ2-1; 7 bases are a match to TRBD2. CDR3 size: 15 residues. Losses at the gene ends were 4 bases for V and 7 bases for J; bases not matched to a gene: 10. Germline CDR1 and CDR2: LNHNV and YYDKDF (reference sequence). CDR3 region: CATSTQDDGGNEQFF. As DNA, the CDR3 is TGTGCCACCAGCACCCAGGACGACGGGGGGAATGAGCAGTTCTTC.

To note about this clone: One junction end does not reproduce the germline sequence, and a read error may be involved. The rearrangement joins TRBV7-7 to TRBJ2-2; the D call may be TRBD1 or TRBD2 (5 bases each). The CDR3 is 16 residues long. CDR1 is SSHAT, CDR2 FNYEAQ, per germline (reference sequence). The CDR3 region is CASSFSKSGSAGELFF. The CDR3, as DNA: TGTGCTAGCAGCTTTAGTAAATCAGGGAGTGCCGGGGAGCTGTTTTTT. Together with reference TRBV7-7 and TRBJ2-2, the CDR3 gives the full variable domain: GAGVSQSPRYKVTKRGQDVTLRCDPISSHATLYWYQQALGQGPEFLTYFNYEAQPDKSGLPSDRFSAERPEGSISTLTIQRTEQRDSAMYRCASSFSKSGSAGELFFGEGSRLTVL.

The chain is built from TRBV4-2 and TRBJ2-3; possible D gene TRBD2, 6 bases. V was clipped by 1 base and J by 1 base, with 12 bases between them. Germline V gives CDR1 LGHNA, CDR2 YNFKEQ. This CDR3 contains 16 residues. The CDR3 sequence is CASSQGRGSRTDTQYF. For the CDR3, the DNA is TGTGCCAGCAGCCAAGGGCGGGGCAGCCGCACAGATACGCAGTATTTT.

The gene calls are TRBV30 and TRBJ1-5; D is ambiguous. The CDR3 spans 13 residues. Germline V gives CDR1 GTSNPN, CDR2 SVGIG (reference sequence). The V gene lost 0 bases and the J gene lost 1 base, with 4 bases spanning the gap. The CDR3 loop reads CAWSVGSNQPQHF. The DNA for the CDR3 is TGTGCCTGGAGTGTTGGAAGCAATCAGCCCCAGCATTTT.

The rearrangement links TRBV11-2 to TRBJ2-2; D may be TRBD2 (6 bases). The length of the CDR3 is 15 residues. The V gene's germline CDR1 is SGHAT and CDR2 FQNNGV. Between the trimmed V and J ends, which lost 5 bases and 5 bases, there was a span of 15 bases. CDR3 residues: CASSIRRGSTGELFF. The CDR3 coding sequence is TGTGCCAGCAGCATCCGCCGGGGGAGTACCGGGGAGCTGTTTTTT.

The chain links TRBV23-1 to TRBJ1-4; D not certain. TRBV23-1 is an open reading frame, and its role is uncertain. This CDR3 contains 16 residues. Trimming shortened V by 3 bases and J by 0 bases, and 11 bases separated the two germline ends. In DNA, the CDR3 is TGCGCCAGCAGTCAGAGGGCTAGTGCAACTAATGAAAAACTGTTTTTT. Amino acids: CASSQRASATNEKLFF.

This clone has only one observation. This chain links TRBV4-2 with TRBJ1-3; D is uncertain. The CDR3 sequence is 15 residues long. CDR1 is LGHNA and CDR2 is YNFKEQ in the germline V gene. The V gene lost 0 bases and the J gene lost 4 bases, with 10 bases spanning the gap. Here the CDR3 reads CASSQDGQVGNTIYF. CDR3 DNA: TGTGCCAGCAGCCAAGACGGGCAGGTCGGAAACACCATATATTTT.

V and J are TRBV5-4 and TRBJ1-2, with D hard to call. There are 15 residues in the CDR3. V gave up 0 bases and J gave up 8 bases, with 17 bases separating them. Germline CDR1 is SGHNT and CDR2 is YYREEE (reference sequence). In DNA, the CDR3 is TGTGCCAGCAGCTTGGCTCAGGCCCGCCCACCGGGCTACACCTTC. Translated, it gives CASSLAQARPPGYTF.

This clone was seen only once. V is TRBV27 and J is TRBJ1-1; D is ambiguous. This CDR3 has 13 residues. V shed 3 bases and J shed 1 base, with 6 bases lying between them. Germline assignment: CDR1 MNHEY and CDR2 SMNVEV (reference sequence). CDR3 bases: TGTGCCAGCAGTTTGGGAACGAACACTGAAGCTTTCTTT. Translating gives CASSLGTNTEAFF.

The CDR3 region is CASSPYMGQGGGYTF. CDR3 DNA: TGTGCCAGCAGCCCTTATATGGGACAGGGGGGTGGCTACACCTTC. This sequence joins TRBV9 and TRBJ1-2, with 11 bases lining up with TRBD1. After removal of 4 bases from V and 7 bases from J, the junction contained 9 bases not matched to a gene. Germline CDR1 SGDLS, CDR2 YYNGEE. The CDR3 contains 15 residues.

The rearrangement uses TRBV7-9 and TRBJ1-5; D is uncertain. Trimming removed 5 bases at V and 2 bases at J, with 7 bases between. This CDR3 is 13 amino acids long. CDR1 SEHNR and CDR2 FQNEAQ come from the germline V gene (reference sequence). The CDR3 region is CASSPEGNQPQHF. CDR3 bases: TGTGCCAGCAGCCCGGAAGGCAATCAGCCCCAGCATTTT.

The chain has TRBV10-3 and TRBJ2-3; the match to TRBD1 covers 7 bases. This CDR3 contains 13 residues. Germline loops: CDR1 ENHRY, CDR2 SYGVKD. Trimming took 10 bases from V and 4 from J; bases not matched to a gene: 8. This CDR3 is CATHDRAADTQYF. As DNA, the CDR3 is TGTGCCACCCACGACAGGGCCGCAGATACGCAGTATTTT.

The chain carries TRBV5-4 and TRBJ1-6, with 9 nucleotides matching TRBD1. This CDR3 region has 20 residues. Germline loops: CDR1 SGHNT, CDR2 YYREEE (reference sequence). After removal of 0 bases from V and 4 bases from J, the junction contained 14 bases not matched to a gene. The CDR3, as DNA: TGTGCCAGCAGCTTGGGACCGGGACAGGGAAGGAACTTGTATAATTCACCCCTCCACTTT. Its translation: CASSLGPGQGRNLYNSPLHF.

This chain uses TRBV6-2 or TRBV6-3 with TRBJ2-2, with D uncertain. Germline values: CDR1 MNHEY, CDR2 SVGEGT. The CDR3 sequence is 16 residues long. V lost 6 bases and J 1 base, leaving 15 bases between the germline ends. The CDR3 protein is CASSPRPTQNTGELFF. The CDR3 nucleotides are TGTGCCAGCAGCCCCCGACCGACCCAGAACACCGGGGAGCTGTTTTTT.

A few counts support this clone. The rearrangement joins TRBV7-3 to TRBJ1-3; D remains unclear. CDR1 SGHTA and CDR2 FQGTGA come from the germline V gene. The CDR3 is made up of 15 amino acids. Trimming took off 2 bases at V and 0 bases at J, with 8 bases between the two ends. The CDR3 sequence is CASSLPSISGNTIYF. The CDR3 DNA reads TGTGCCAGCAGCTTACCATCAATCTCTGGAAACACCATATATTTT.

The V and J genes are TRBV7-9 and TRBJ2-5; 7 bases match TRBD2. From germline, CDR1 is SEHNR and CDR2 FQNEAQ (reference sequence). V trimming: 5 bases; J trimming: 4 bases; junction bases outside the gene matches: 10. CDR3 length: 15 amino acids. CDR3 sequence: CASSTGAGERETQYF. CDR3 DNA sequence: TGTGCCAGCAGCACTGGGGCGGGAGAGCGAGAGACCCAGTACTTC.

Turning to this clone: Germline and junction disagree at one end, which may indicate a read error. This chain uses TRBV5-1 with TRBJ2-2; 13 positions agree with TRBD2. The CDR3 loop spans 16 amino acids. The germline CDR1 and CDR2 sequences are SGHRS and YFSETQ. The DNA of the CDR3 is TGTGCCAGCAGCCCGTGGACTAGCGGGAGCTCCGGGGAGCTGTTTTTT. This gives the protein CASSPWTSGSSGELFF.